The 15 T cell receptor beta chains reported below all come from one sample, sequenced in a study of human T cells and chemical hapten exposure. TCRdb reprocessed the RACE reads via MiXCR and lists one record per CDR3 protein. The table shows 150,000 to 200,000 distinct CDR3 sequences, with 24% occurring only once. Documented time point: patch test 3, about 24 weeks after DPC sensitization. The treatment: therapeutic diphenylcyclopropenone sensitization with weekly scalp DPC. The specimen was whole blood, collected in connection with sensitization to the hapten diphenylcyclopropenone (DPC). The source of these receptors is a woman aged 40 to 50 with alopecia areata. Some clones in this sample may be carry-over from other donors' samples.

This clonotype showed up just a few times. V usage is TRBV7-2 and J usage is TRBJ2-1, with 10 bases aligning to TRBD2. The germline V gene has CDR1 SGHTA and CDR2 FQGNSA. This CDR3 contains 20 residues. Trimming took 1 base from V and 0 from J; bases not matched to a gene: 12. DNA of the CDR3: TGTGCCAGCAGCTTAGTCGGTTCTAGCGGGAGCGCCAGCTCCTACAATGAGCAGTTCTTC. It is translated as CASSLVGSSGSASSYNEQFF.

The rearrangement uses TRBV6-2 or TRBV6-3 and TRBJ1-1, with 9 bases that match TRBD1. Losses at the gene ends were 5 bases for V and 5 bases for J; bases not matched to a gene: 6. Germline CDR1 MNHEY, CDR2 SVGEGT. CDR3 length: 14 residues. Here the CDR3 reads CASSGDRAWTEAFF. The CDR3 region has the DNA TGTGCCAGCAGTGGGGACAGGGCTTGGACTGAAGCTTTCTTT.

This clonotype was observed at least ten times. The rearrangement links TRBV20-1 to TRBJ2-5, with 8 bases matching TRBD1. V shed 1 base, J shed 5 bases, and the junction held 18 bases outside the gene matches. Looked up from germline, CDR1 is DFQATT and CDR2 is SNEGSKA (reference sequence). The CDR3 totals 18 residues. Here the CDR3 DNA reads TGCAGTGCTAGAGCCCCTCCCTCAAGACAGGGGAAGTTGGAGACCCAGTACTTC. It translates to CSARAPPSRQGKLETQYF.

The CDR3 spells CASSIKSASGSTGELFF. The CDR3 region has the DNA TGTGCCAGCAGCATCAAGTCAGCTAGCGGGAGTACCGGGGAGCTGTTTTTT. This chain links TRBV4-2 with TRBJ2-2, with TRBD2 matching over 10 bases. The CDR3 has 17 residues. V shed 5 bases and J 5 bases; nucleotides not matched to a gene: 11. Per the germline V gene, CDR1 is LGHNA and CDR2 is YNFKEQ.

The chain joins TRBV20-1 to TRBJ2-7, with 11 bases identical to TRBD1. CDR3 size: 15 residues. The trim removed 3 bases at V and 4 bases at J, leaving 8 bases unmatched. Germline V gene lookup returns CDR1 DFQATT and CDR2 SNEGSKA (reference sequence). CDR3 sequence reads: CSASPGQGGDYEQYF. CDR3 nucleotide sequence: TGCAGTGCTAGTCCGGGACAGGGGGGAGATTACGAGCAGTACTTC.

The rearrangement links TRBV6-2 or TRBV6-3 to TRBJ1-2; D gene unclear. The V end was cut by 6 bases, the J end by 4 bases, with 15 bases between. Germline values: CDR1 MNHEY, CDR2 SVGEGT. The CDR3 loop spans 14 amino acids. CDR3 in amino acids: CASRRSPSPYGYTF. DNA for the CDR3: TGTGCCAGCAGAAGGTCCCCTTCTCCCTATGGCTACACCTTC.

This clonotype has a count of ten or more. The rearrangement uses TRBV10-3 and TRBJ1-1; D possibly corresponds to TRBD1 (5 bases). Trimming stripped 4 bases from V and 6 bases from J, with 12 bases between. Germline-derived CDR1 and CDR2 are ENHRY and SYGVKD. This CDR3 contains 13 residues. CDR3 region: CAISGRQGAEAFF. CDR3 coding DNA: TGTGCCATCAGTGGACGCCAGGGCGCTGAAGCTTTCTTT.

This clonotype has just a few counts. V gene TRBV24-1 combines with J gene TRBJ1-2; D is perhaps TRBD1 (5 bases). Trimming took off 2 bases at V and 1 base at J, with 13 bases between the two ends. Per the germline V gene, CDR1 is KGHDR and CDR2 is SFDVKD. This CDR3 region has 16 residues. The CDR3: CATSDSGDHHNYGYTF. The CDR3 bases are TGTGCCACCAGTGATTCCGGGGACCACCATAACTATGGCTACACCTTC.

This clonotype was seen at least ten times. This chain uses TRBV29-1 with TRBJ2-5, with D unresolved. The V end lost 4 bases, the J end lost 1 base, and 7 bases lay between the germline ends. This CDR3 contains 12 residues. Germline loops: CDR1 SQVTM, CDR2 ANQGSEA. The CDR3 nucleotides are TGCAGCGTTGTAAACAGCCAAGAGACCCAGTACTTC. This gives the protein CSVVNSQETQYF.

The V call is TRBV27, the J call TRBJ2-4, with TRBD1 matching 8 bases. This CDR3 is built from 18 residues. Germline CDR1 is MNHEY and CDR2 is SMNVEV (reference sequence). V shed 5 bases, J shed 0 bases, and the junction held 12 bases outside the gene matches. CDR3 in amino acids: CASSPWTGTSLAKNIQYF. The CDR3 nucleotides are TGTGCCAGCAGTCCCTGGACAGGGACATCCTTAGCCAAAAACATTCAGTACTTC.

The V and J genes are TRBV7-2 and TRBJ1-5; 10 bases match TRBD1. In germline, CDR1 is SGHTA, CDR2 FQGNSA. V was pared by 1 base and J by 7 bases, with 7 bases of the junction left unmatched. The CDR3 totals 16 residues. This CDR3 is CASSLGGQGMKQPQHF. The CDR3, as DNA: TGTGCCAGCAGCTTAGGGGGACAGGGGATGAAACAGCCCCAGCATTTT.

This clonotype was detected only a few times. The rearrangement joins TRBV29-1 to TRBJ1-5; a possible D gene is TRBD1 (5 bases). CDR3 length equals 15 residues. Between the trimmed V and J ends, which lost 7 bases and 1 base, there was a span of 17 bases. Germline loops: CDR1 SQVTM, CDR2 ANQGSEA. DNA for the CDR3: TGCAGCGCACAGTGGGGGGGATCCAGCAATCAGCCCCAGCATTTT. This gives the protein CSAQWGGSSNQPQHF.

V and J are TRBV29-1 and TRBJ1-3; 7 bases align to TRBD1. Unmatched junction bases numbered 2, after V lost 0 bases and J lost 6 bases. Germline V gene data show CDR1 as SQVTM and CDR2 as ANQGSEA. CDR3 length equals 13 residues. CDR3 residues: CSVEDDRENTIYF. In nucleotides, the CDR3 is TGCAGCGTTGAAGATGACAGGGAAAACACCATATATTTT.

This clonotype has a handful of counts. V and J are TRBV7-2 and TRBJ2-7; TRBD1 matches 7 bases. From germline, CDR1 is SGHTA and CDR2 FQGNSA. With V trimmed by 1 base and J by 6 bases, 6 bases remained unmatched. The CDR3 runs to 14 residues. CDR3 nucleotide sequence: TGTGCCAGCAGCTTAGAACCGACAGGGTTCGAGCAGTACTTC. Its protein product is CASSLEPTGFEQYF.

This clonotype was counted a few times. The gene calls are TRBV9 and TRBJ2-2; 7 bases align to TRBD2. The length of the CDR3 is 16 residues. V dropped 0 bases and J dropped 5; count of bases not matched to a gene: 7. Germline V CDR1 and CDR2: SGDLS, YYNGEE. CDR3 DNA: TGTGCCAGCAGCGTAGGGAGGCGGGAGCGGACCGGGGAGCTGTTTTTT. It encodes CASSVGRRERTGELFF.